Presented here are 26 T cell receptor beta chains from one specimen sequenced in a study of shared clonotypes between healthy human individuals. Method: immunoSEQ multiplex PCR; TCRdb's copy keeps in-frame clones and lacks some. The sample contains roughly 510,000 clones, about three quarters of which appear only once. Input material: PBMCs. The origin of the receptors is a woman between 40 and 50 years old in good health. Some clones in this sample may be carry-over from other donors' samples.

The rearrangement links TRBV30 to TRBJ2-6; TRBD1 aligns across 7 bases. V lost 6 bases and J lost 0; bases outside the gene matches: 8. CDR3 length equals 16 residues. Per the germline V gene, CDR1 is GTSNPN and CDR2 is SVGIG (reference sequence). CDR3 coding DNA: TGTGCCTGCGCAGGGGGTACAAGCTCTGGGGCCAACGTCCTGACTTTC. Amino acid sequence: CACAGGTSSGANVLTF.

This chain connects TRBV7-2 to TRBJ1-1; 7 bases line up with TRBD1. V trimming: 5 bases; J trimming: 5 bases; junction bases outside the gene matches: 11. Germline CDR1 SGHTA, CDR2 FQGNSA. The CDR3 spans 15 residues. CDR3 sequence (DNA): TGTGCCAGCAGCCAATCGCAGACAGGGCGAACTGAAGCTTTCTTT. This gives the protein CASSQSQTGRTEAFF.

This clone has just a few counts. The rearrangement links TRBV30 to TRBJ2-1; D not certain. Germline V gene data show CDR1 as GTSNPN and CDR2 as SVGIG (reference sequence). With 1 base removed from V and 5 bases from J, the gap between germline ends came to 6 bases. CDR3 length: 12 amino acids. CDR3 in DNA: TGTGCCTGGAGTGGGCTAGACAATGAGCAGTTCTTC. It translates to CAWSGLDNEQFF.

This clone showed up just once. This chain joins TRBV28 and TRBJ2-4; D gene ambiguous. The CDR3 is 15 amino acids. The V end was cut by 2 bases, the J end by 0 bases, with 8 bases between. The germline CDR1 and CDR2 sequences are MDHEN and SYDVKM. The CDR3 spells CASSLQQIAKNIQYF. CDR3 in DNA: TGTGCCAGCAGTTTACAGCAGATAGCCAAAAACATTCAGTACTTC.

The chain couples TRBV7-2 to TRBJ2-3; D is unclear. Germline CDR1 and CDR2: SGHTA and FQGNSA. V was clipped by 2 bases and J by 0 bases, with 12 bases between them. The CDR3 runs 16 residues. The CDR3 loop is CASSLNPPSSTDTQYF. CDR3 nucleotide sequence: TGTGCCAGCAGCTTAAATCCACCATCCAGCACAGATACGCAGTATTTT.

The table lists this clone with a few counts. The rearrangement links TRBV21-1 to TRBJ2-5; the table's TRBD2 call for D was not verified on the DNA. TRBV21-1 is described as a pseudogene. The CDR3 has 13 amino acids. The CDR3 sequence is CASNPTPPETQYF. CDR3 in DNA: TGTGCCAGCAACCCTACCCCCCCAGAGACCCAGTACTTC.

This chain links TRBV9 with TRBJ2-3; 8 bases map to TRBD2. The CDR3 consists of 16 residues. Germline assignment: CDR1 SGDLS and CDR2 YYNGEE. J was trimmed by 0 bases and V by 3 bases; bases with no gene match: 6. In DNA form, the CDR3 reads TGTGCCAGCAGCGCTAATCCTAGCGGGAGCACAGATACGCAGTATTTT. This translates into CASSANPSGSTDTQYF. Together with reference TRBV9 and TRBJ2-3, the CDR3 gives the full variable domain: DSGVTQTPKHLITATGQRVTLRCSPRSGDLSVYWYQQSLDQGLQFLIQYYNGEERAKGNILERFSAQQFPDLHSELNLSSLELGDSALYFCASSANPSGSTDTQYFGPGTRLTVL.

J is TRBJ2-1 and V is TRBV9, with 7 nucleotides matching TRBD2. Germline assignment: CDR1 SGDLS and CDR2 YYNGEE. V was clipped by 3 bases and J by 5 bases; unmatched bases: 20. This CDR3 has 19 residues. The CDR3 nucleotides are TGTGCCAGCAGCGCATATAGTGGGGACTACCATACTGGCGACAATGAGCAGTTCTTC. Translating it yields CASSAYSGDYHTGDNEQFF.

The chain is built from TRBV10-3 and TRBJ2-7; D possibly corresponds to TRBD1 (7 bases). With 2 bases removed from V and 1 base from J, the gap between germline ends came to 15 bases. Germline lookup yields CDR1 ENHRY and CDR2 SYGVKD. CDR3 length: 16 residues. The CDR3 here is CAISEGKGAGSYEQYF. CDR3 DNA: TGTGCCATCAGTGAGGGAAAGGGGGCGGGGTCCTACGAGCAGTACTTC.

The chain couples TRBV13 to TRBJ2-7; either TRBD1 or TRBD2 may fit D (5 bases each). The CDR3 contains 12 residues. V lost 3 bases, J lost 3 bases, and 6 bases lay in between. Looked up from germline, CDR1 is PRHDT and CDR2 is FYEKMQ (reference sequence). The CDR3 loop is CASSLGDYEQYF. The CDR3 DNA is TGTGCCAGCAGCTTGGGGGACTACGAGCAGTACTTC.

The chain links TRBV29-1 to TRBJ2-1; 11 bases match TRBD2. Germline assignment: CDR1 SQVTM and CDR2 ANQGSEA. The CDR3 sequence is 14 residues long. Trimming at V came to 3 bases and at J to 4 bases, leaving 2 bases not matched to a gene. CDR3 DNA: TGCAGCGTTGAGGCTAGCGGGAGGTACAATGAGCAGTTCTTC. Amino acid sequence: CSVEASGRYNEQFF.

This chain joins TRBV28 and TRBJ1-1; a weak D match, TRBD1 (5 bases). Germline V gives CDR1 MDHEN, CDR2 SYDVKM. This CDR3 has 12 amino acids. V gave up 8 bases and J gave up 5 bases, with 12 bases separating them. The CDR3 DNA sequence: TGTGCCAGCCTTGACCAGGGAACTGAAGCTTTCTTT. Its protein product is CASLDQGTEAFF.

For the CDR3, the DNA is TGTGCCAGCAGCGTAGGGCGGGTAACCGGGGAGCTGTTTTTT. This codes for CASSVGRVTGELFF. V and J are TRBV9 and TRBJ2-2; tentative D call: TRBD2 (5 bases). Germline V gene sequence: CDR1 SGDLS, CDR2 YYNGEE. V lost 0 bases and J lost 5, with 8 bases in between. This CDR3 spans 14 amino acids.

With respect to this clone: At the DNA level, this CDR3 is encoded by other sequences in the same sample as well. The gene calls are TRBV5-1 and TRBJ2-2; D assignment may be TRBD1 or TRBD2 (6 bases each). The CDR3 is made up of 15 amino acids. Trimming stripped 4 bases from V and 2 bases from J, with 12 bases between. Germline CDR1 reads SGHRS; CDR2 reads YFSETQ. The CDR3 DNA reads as TGCGCCAGCAGCCTCGACGGGGGCAACACCGGGGAGCTGTTTTTT. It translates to CASSLDGGNTGELFF.

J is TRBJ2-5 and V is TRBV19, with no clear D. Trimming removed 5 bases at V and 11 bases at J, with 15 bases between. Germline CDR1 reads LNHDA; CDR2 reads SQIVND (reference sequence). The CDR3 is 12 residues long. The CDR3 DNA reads TGTGCCAGTAGTTTTTCCTTAGGAGAGCAGTACTTC. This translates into CASSFSLGEQYF.

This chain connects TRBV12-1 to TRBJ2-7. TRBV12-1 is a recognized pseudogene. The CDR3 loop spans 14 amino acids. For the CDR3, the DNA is TGTGCCAGCAGCTTTGCGCTCTGGGTGGACGAGCAGTACTTC. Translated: CASSFALWVDEQYF.

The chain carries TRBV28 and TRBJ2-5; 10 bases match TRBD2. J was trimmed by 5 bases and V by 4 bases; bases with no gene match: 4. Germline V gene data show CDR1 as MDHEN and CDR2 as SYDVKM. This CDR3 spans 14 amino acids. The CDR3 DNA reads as TGTGCCAGCAGTTCTAGCGGGAGATATGAGACCCAGTACTTC. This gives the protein CASSSSGRYETQYF. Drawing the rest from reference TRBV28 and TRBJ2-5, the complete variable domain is DVKVTQSSRYLVKRTGEKVFLECVQDMDHENMFWYRQDPGLGLRLIYFSYDVKMKEKGDIPEGYSVSREKKERFSLILESASTNQTSMYLCASSSSGRYETQYFGPGTRLLVL.

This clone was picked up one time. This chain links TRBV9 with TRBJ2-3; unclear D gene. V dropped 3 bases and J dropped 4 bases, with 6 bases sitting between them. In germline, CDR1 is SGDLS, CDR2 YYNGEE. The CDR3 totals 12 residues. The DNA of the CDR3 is TGTGCCAGCAGCGGCTACCCAGATACGCAGTATTTT. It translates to CASSGYPDTQYF.

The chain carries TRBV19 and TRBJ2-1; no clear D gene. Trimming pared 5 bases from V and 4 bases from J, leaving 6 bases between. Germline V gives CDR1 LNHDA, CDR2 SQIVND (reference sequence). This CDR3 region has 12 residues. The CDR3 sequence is CASSLGYNEQFF. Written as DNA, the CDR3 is TGTGCCAGTAGTTTGGGGTACAATGAGCAGTTCTTC.

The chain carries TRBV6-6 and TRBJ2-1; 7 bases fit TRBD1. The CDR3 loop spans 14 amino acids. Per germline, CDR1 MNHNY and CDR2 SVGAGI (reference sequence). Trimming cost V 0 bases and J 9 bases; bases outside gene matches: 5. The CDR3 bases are TGTGCCAGCAGTTACTCACAGGGGAGAGGTGAGCAGTTCTTC. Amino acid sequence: CASSYSQGRGEQFF.

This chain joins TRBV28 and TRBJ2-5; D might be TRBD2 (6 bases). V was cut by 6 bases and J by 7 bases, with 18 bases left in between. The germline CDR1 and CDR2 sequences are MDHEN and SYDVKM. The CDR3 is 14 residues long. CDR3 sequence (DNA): TGTGCCAGCAGGGAGGTTGGCGGGGTAGCGACCCAGTACTTC. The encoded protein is CASREVGGVATQYF.

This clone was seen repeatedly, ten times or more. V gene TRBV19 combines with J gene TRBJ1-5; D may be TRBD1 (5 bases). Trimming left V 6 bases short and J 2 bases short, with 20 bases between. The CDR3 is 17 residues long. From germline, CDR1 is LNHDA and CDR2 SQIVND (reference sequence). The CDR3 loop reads CASSTPRARGGNQPQHF. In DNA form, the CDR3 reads TGTGCCAGTAGCACCCCGAGGGCCCGGGGGGGCAATCAGCCCCAGCATTTT.

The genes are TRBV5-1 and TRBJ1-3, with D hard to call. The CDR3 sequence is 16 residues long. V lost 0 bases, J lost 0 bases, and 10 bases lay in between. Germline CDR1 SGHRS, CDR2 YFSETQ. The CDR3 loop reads CASSLGLGNSGNTIYF. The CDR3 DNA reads TGCGCCAGCAGCTTGGGGTTAGGGAACTCTGGAAACACCATATATTTT.

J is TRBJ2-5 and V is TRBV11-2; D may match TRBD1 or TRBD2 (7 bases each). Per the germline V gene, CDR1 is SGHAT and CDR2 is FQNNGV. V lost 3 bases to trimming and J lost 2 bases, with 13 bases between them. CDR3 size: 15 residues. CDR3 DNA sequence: TGTGCCAGCAGCTTCGGGGGGACAGATCAAGAGACCCAGTACTTC. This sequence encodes CASSFGGTDQETQYF.

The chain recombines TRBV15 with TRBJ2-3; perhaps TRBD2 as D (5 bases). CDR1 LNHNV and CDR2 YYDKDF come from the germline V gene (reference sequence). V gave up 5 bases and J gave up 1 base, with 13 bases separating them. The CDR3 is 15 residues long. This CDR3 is CATSASGLRTDTQYF. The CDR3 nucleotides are TGTGCCACCAGCGCAAGCGGCCTCCGCACAGATACGCAGTATTTT.

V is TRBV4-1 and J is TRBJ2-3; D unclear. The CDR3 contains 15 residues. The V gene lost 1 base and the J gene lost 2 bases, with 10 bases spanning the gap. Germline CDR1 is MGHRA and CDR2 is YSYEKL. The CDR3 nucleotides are TGCGCCAGCAGCCAAGTTAGTGCGCCCACAGATACGCAGTATTTT. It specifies CASSQVSAPTDTQYF.